These 10 T cell receptor beta chains came from one sample sequenced in a study of blood T cell repertoires in COVID-19. Repertoires were generated with immunoSEQ multiplex PCR, while TCRdb's copy carries only in-frame clones and drops some. Counted here are 25,000 to 30,000 clones, 76% occurring once; the ten biggest clones make up approximately 36%. What was sequenced was peripheral blood. These receptors came from a man between 70 and 80 years old with acute or convalescent COVID-19.

DNA of the CDR3: TGTGCCAGCTCACCACCAGGGGGCAATCGGGTTGGCTACACCTTC. As protein: CASSPPGGNRVGYTF. The V and J genes are TRBV18 and TRBJ1-2, with TRBD1 matching 7 bases. V trimming: 0 bases; J trimming: 7 bases; junction bases outside the gene matches: 8. This CDR3 has 15 residues. Per germline, CDR1 KGHSH and CDR2 LQKENI.

The chain joins TRBV18 to TRBJ2-2; 13 positions match TRBD2. The CDR3 consists of 17 residues. Germline CDR1 reads KGHSH; CDR2 reads LQKENI. The junction had 2 bases not matched to a gene; V was cut back by 0 bases and J by 4 bases. The CDR3 region has the DNA TGTGCCAGCTCACCACCCGGGACTAGCGGGATCACCGGGGAGCTGTTTTTT. Residues: CASSPPGTSGITGELFF.

This rearrangement joins TRBV19 to TRBJ1-2, with 7 bases aligning to TRBD1. The CDR3 has 14 residues. V dropped 3 bases and J dropped 5; count of bases not matched to a gene: 6. Germline CDR1 reads LNHDA; CDR2 reads SQIVND (reference sequence). CDR3 region: CASSIGGQIYGYTF. The CDR3 DNA follows: TGTGCCAGTAGTATTGGGGGACAGATTTATGGCTACACCTTC.

This chain links TRBV15 with TRBJ1-2, with 7 bases aligning to TRBD1. Germline CDR1 LNHNV, CDR2 YYDKDF (reference sequence). The CDR3 consists of 16 residues. Trimming cost V 3 bases and J 5 bases; bases outside gene matches: 12. CDR3 residues: CATSSGTGTVEYGYTF. CDR3 nucleotide sequence: TGTGCCACCAGCAGCGGAACCGGGACAGTCGAATATGGCTACACCTTC.

The rearrangement links TRBV2 to TRBJ1-1; D is uncertain. The germline gives CDR1 SNHLY, CDR2 FYNNEI. CDR3 length: 14 residues. Trimming took 8 bases from V and 2 from J, leaving 15 bases between them. The CDR3 DNA reads TGTGCCAGCCGAGGACTAGCTAGAAACACTGAAGCTTTCTTT. This translates into CASRGLARNTEAFF.

The V call is TRBV6-2 or TRBV6-3, the J call TRBJ2-2; 8 bases are a match to TRBD1. The CDR3 extends over 15 amino acids. Trimming cost V 2 bases and J 7 bases; bases outside gene matches: 6. Germline V gene sequence: CDR1 MNHEY, CDR2 SVGEGT. For the CDR3, the DNA is TGTGCCAGCAGTTACAGGACAGGGTGGAGCGGGGAGCTGTTTTTT. Translated: CASSYRTGWSGELFF.

Written as DNA, the CDR3 is TGTGCCAGCAGCCAAGAGGGGGGCACCGGGGAGCTGTTTTTT. Amino acid sequence: CASSQEGGTGELFF. The V gene is TRBV4-2, the J gene TRBJ2-2, with a possible D match to TRBD2 (6 bases). Trimming removed 0 bases at V and 4 bases at J, with 6 bases between. The CDR3 extends over 14 amino acids. In germline, CDR1 is LGHNA, CDR2 YNFKEQ.

This clone was observed a handful of times. This chain joins TRBV4-1 and TRBJ2-1, with 10 bases lining up with TRBD2. V was clipped by 3 bases and J by 4 bases; unmatched bases: 12. Per the germline V gene, CDR1 is MGHRA and CDR2 is YSYEKL. The CDR3 loop spans 18 amino acids. The CDR3 region is CASSQGGRAGGWYNEQFF. The DNA of the CDR3 is TGCGCCAGCAGCCAGGGGGGTAGAGCGGGAGGGTGGTACAATGAGCAGTTCTTC.

Within the sample, this clone is medium-sized. The chain employs TRBV3-1 (or the pseudogene TRBV3-2) and TRBJ2-7, with D possibly being TRBD2 (6 bases). V was pared by 1 base and J by 2 bases, with 9 bases between. This CDR3 is built from 14 residues. Germline CDR1 and CDR2: LGHDT and YNNKEL (reference sequence). CDR3: CASSQVGSAYEQYF. CDR3 sequence (DNA): TGTGCCAGCAGCCAAGTCGGGAGTGCCTACGAGCAGTACTTC.

The chain employs TRBV7-2 and TRBJ1-2; 12 bases match TRBD1. This CDR3 is 16 amino acids long. The V gene end was trimmed by 4 bases and the J gene end by 8 bases; junction bases not matched to a gene: 11. CDR1 and CDR2 (germline): SGHTA, FQGNSA. CDR3 sequence: CASSSAPGQGAGGYTF. The CDR3, as DNA: TGTGCCAGCAGCTCGGCCCCGGGACAGGGGGCGGGAGGCTACACCTTC.